Shown below are 4 T cell receptor beta chains from a single sample sequenced in a study of a mutant IDH1 vaccine in newly diagnosed glioma. Regarding time point: week 35, safety follow-up. Mutant IDH1 20-mer peptide, at 300 ug, made up each vaccine dose, with topical imiquimod. These TCRs are of unknown antigen specificity. This table comes from immunoSEQ multiplex PCR, and its TCRdb copy is limited to in-frame clones, with some not included. The table records under 40,000 clones, roughly three quarters of them present only once. Sequences were derived from PBMCs, sampled from a glioma patient whose treatment included an IDH1 peptide vaccine. Source of these receptors: a woman in her thirties or forties with glioma.

This clone was observed a few times. The genes are TRBV15 and TRBJ1-1, with D perhaps TRBD1 (5 bases). The CDR3 contains 15 residues. In germline, CDR1 is LNHNV, CDR2 YYDKDF (reference sequence). V dropped 0 bases and J dropped 1 base, with 9 bases sitting between them. The CDR3: CATSRDPQGNTEAFF. The CDR3 nucleotides are TGTGCCACCAGCAGAGACCCTCAGGGGAACACTGAAGCTTTCTTT.

Concerning this clone: Mismatch with germline at one junction end may stem from a read error. V gene TRBV7-7 combines with J gene TRBJ1-1; D not certain. In germline, CDR1 is SSHAT, CDR2 FNYEAQ (reference sequence). The CDR3 spans 13 residues. CDR3: CASSLDVNTEAFF. The CDR3 nucleotides are TGTGCTAGCAGCTTAGACGTGAACACTGAAGCTTTCTTT. Looking up the rest from reference TRBV7-7 and TRBJ1-1 gives the full variable domain: GAGVSQSPRYKVTKRGQDVTLRCDPISSHATLYWYQQALGQGPEFLTYFNYEAQPDKSGLPSDRFSAERPEGSISTLTIQRTEQRDSAMYRCASSLDVNTEAFFGQGTRLTVV.

The chain recombines TRBV29-1 with TRBJ1-2; the match to TRBD1 covers 11 bases. The CDR3 is 14 amino acids. V lost 7 bases to trimming and J lost 5 bases; unmatched junction nucleotides: 9. CDR1 and CDR2 (germline): SQVTM, ANQGSEA. The CDR3 DNA is TGCAGCGCCCCCGGGACAGGGGGAGGTTATGGCTACACCTTC. This translates into CSAPGTGGGYGYTF. The full variable domain, its missing parts supplied by reference TRBV29-1 and TRBJ1-2, is SAVISQKPSRDICQRGTSLTIQCQVDSQVTMMFWYRQQPGQSLTLIATANQGSEATYESGFVIDKFPISRPNLTFSTLTVSNMSPEDSSIYLCSAPGTGGGYGYTFGSGTRLTVV.

In its sample, this clone was seen once. The chain links TRBV19 to TRBJ2-3; 7 positions match TRBD1. From germline, CDR1 is LNHDA and CDR2 SQIVND (reference sequence). CDR3 length equals 15 residues. V was pared by 5 bases and J by 1 base, with 6 bases of the junction left unmatched. The CDR3 nucleotides read TGTGCCAGTAGTCAGCGACAGGGTCGCACAGATACGCAGTATTTT. It is translated as CASSQRQGRTDTQYF.